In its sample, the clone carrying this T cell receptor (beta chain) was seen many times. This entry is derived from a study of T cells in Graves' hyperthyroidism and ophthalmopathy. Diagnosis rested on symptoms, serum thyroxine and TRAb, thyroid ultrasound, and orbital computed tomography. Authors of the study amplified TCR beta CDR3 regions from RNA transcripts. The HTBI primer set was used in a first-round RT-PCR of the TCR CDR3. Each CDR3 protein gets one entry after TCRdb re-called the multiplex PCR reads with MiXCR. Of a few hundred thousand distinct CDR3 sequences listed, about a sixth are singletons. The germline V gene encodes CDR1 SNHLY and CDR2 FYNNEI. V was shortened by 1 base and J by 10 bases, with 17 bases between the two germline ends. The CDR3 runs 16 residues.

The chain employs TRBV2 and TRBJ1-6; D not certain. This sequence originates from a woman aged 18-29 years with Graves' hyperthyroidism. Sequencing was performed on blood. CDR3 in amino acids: CASSEVHGSSGSPLHF. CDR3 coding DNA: TGTGCCAGCAGTGAAGTACACGGGAGTTCGGGGTCACCCCTCCACTTT. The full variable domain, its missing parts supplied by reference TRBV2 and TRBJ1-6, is EPEVTQTPSHQVTQMGQEVILRCVPISNHLYFYWYRQILGQKVEFLVSFYNNEISEKSEIFDDQFSVERPDGSNFTLKIRSTKLEDSAMYFCASSEVHGSSGSPLHFGNGTRLTVT.